This T cell receptor (beta chain) was recovered during a study of regulatory T cells in long-lasting Graves disease. Study overall: Less than 3 months of antithyroid drugs had been taken by newly diagnosed Graves' patients.

Time point of the sample: newly diagnosed GD, antithyroid drugs for less than 3 months. Extracted RNA from PBMCs served as the source of the TCR library. Patients of an endocrinology department in Xi'an, China, were included. To make TCR beta libraries, researchers used iRepertoire HTBI primers and Arm-PCR of CDR3 regions. A single record per CDR3 protein comes from TCRdb applying MiXCR to the multiplex PCR reads. This table holds 400,000 to 500,000 distinct CDR3 sequences, approximately 14% found once. This clonotype was recorded at least ten times. This CDR3 is 13 amino acids long. The V gene lost 6 bases and the J gene lost 2 bases, with 9 bases spanning the gap. The germline V gene encodes CDR1 ENHRY and CDR2 SYGVKD. These sequences were also reported in another study, on T cells in Graves' hyperthyroidism and ophthalmopathy.

J is TRBJ2-3 and V is TRBV10-3; D is uncertain. The origin of this receptor is a woman aged 45-60 years with Graves disease. Sequences were derived from peripheral blood mononuclear cells (PBMCs), sampled at new diagnosis, from a patient treated with antithyroid drugs. In DNA form, the CDR3 reads TGTGCCATCAGGGGGATTTCCACAGATACGCAGTATTTT. Its translation: CAIRGISTDTQYF.